A single sample gave rise to the 25 T cell receptor beta chains below, sequenced in a study of cytomegalovirus exposure and HLA in healthy donors. The study ran its PCR with 60 Vbeta and 13 Jbeta primers. Data came from immunoSEQ multiplex PCR; TCRdb stores just in-frame clones and leaves some out. The sample yields about 210,000 clones, around 80% seen once. Sequences were obtained from PBMCs. These receptors all come from a boy aged 5-17 years in good health and CMV-seronegative.

This rearrangement joins TRBV30 to TRBJ2-7, with D perhaps matching TRBD2 (7 bases). The germline V gene has CDR1 GTSNPN and CDR2 SVGIG (reference sequence). V lost 1 base, J lost 4 bases, and 17 bases lay in between. CDR3 length equals 15 residues. The CDR3 DNA sequence: TGTGCCTGGAGTGAGGTTGGACTAGGGGGTTACGAGCAGTACTTC. This gives the protein CAWSEVGLGGYEQYF.

Regarding this clone: The junction shows a germline mismatch at one end, possibly a read error. CDR3 in DNA: TGCACCAGCAGTGTCCCGGGACAGGGACCAGAGCAGTACTTC. Translated: CTSSVPGQGPEQYF. This chain links TRBV10-1 with TRBJ2-7; 9 bases are a match to TRBD1. The CDR3 consists of 14 residues. Germline V lookup: CDR1 WNHNN, CDR2 SYGVQD (reference sequence).

The count of this clone is one. The chain couples TRBV5-4 to TRBJ2-6; D is perhaps TRBD2 (6 bases). Germline V gene sequence: CDR1 SGHNT, CDR2 YYREEE (reference sequence). Trimming took 4 bases from V and 2 from J, leaving 10 bases between them. CDR3 length: 15 residues. The CDR3 spells CASSLWGAGANVLTF. The CDR3 nucleotides are TGTGCCAGCAGCCTCTGGGGGGCTGGGGCCAACGTCCTGACTTTC.

A single count supports this clone. The chain combines TRBV11-2 with TRBJ2-7, with 9 positions matching TRBD1. This CDR3 has 16 residues. Per the germline V gene, CDR1 is SGHAT and CDR2 is FQNNGV. V was pared by 5 bases and J by 3 bases, with 11 bases of the junction left unmatched. The CDR3 bases are TGTGCCAGCAGCCCAAGAACAGGGGGCGGTCTCTACGAGCAGTACTTC. Protein: CASSPRTGGGLYEQYF.

V usage is TRBV9 and J usage is TRBJ1-1; the D gene is possibly TRBD1 (6 bases). This CDR3 has 16 residues. Germline CDR1 and CDR2: SGDLS and YYNGEE. Trimming removed 3 bases from V and 1 base from J, with 16 bases in between. For the CDR3, the DNA is TGTGCCAGCAGCGAAGACAGGTACGGGCGGAACACTGAAGCTTTCTTT. Translated: CASSEDRYGRNTEAFF.

V gene TRBV4-2 combines with J gene TRBJ2-1; D is possibly TRBD1 (6 bases). Germline CDR1 LGHNA, CDR2 YNFKEQ. V lost 1 base, J lost 2 bases, and 15 bases lay in between. CDR3 length equals 17 residues. CDR3 coding DNA: TGTGCCAGCAGCCAAGCTACAGGGACCCCCCCCTACAATGAGCAGTTCTTC. This gives the protein CASSQATGTPPYNEQFF.

The chain uses TRBV19 and TRBJ2-7; TRBD1 agrees at 9 bases. J lost 6 bases, V lost 4 bases, and 7 bases had no gene match. Per germline, CDR1 LNHDA and CDR2 SQIVND (reference sequence). The CDR3 has 14 amino acids. CDR3 region: CASSTRQGESEQYF. The CDR3 coding sequence is TGTGCCAGTAGTACCCGACAGGGGGAAAGCGAGCAGTACTTC.

The chain is built from TRBV11-2 and TRBJ1-2; D is undetermined. This CDR3 has 14 residues. V was shortened by 4 bases and J by 10 bases, with 19 bases between the two germline ends. Germline V CDR1 and CDR2: SGHAT, FQNNGV. CDR3 residues: CASSWRFNGDSYTF. DNA of the CDR3: TGTGCCAGCAGCTGGAGGTTCAACGGCGATTCCTACACCTTC.

The J gene is TRBJ1-3, the V gene TRBV30; D remains unclear. Germline V lookup: CDR1 GTSNPN, CDR2 SVGIG (reference sequence). This CDR3 is built from 13 residues. The V and J ends lost 4 bases and 0 bases respectively, with 7 bases between them. Here the CDR3 DNA reads TGTGCCTGGAATGAGAACTCTGGAAACACCATATATTTT. Translating it yields CAWNENSGNTIYF.

This clone is a singleton in its sample. The chain carries TRBV30 and TRBJ2-7; perhaps TRBD1 as D (7 bases). Germline lookup yields CDR1 GTSNPN and CDR2 SVGIG (reference sequence). The CDR3 has 12 amino acids. The CDR3: CARQGGYYEQYF. The DNA for the CDR3 is TGTGCACGGCAGGGGGGTTACTACGAGCAGTACTTC.

This chain joins TRBV29-1 and TRBJ2-1; 14 bases are a match to TRBD2. The CDR3 is made up of 16 amino acids. In germline, CDR1 is SQVTM, CDR2 ANQGSEA. V lost 2 bases, J lost 6 bases, and 6 bases stayed unmatched. The CDR3 protein is CSVERGLAGVGNEQFF. DNA of the CDR3: TGCAGCGTTGAAAGGGGACTAGCGGGAGTTGGCAATGAGCAGTTCTTC.

V usage is TRBV2 and J usage is TRBJ2-4; the D is unclear. This CDR3 contains 12 residues. CDR1 is SNHLY, CDR2 FYNNEI, per germline. V lost 2 bases, J lost 9 bases, and 8 bases lay in between. The DNA of the CDR3 is TGTGCCAGCAGTGAAATCACGGGCATTCAGTACTTC. It specifies CASSEITGIQYF.

The chain has TRBV6-5 and TRBJ1-2; D is ambiguous. Germline-derived CDR1 and CDR2 are MNHEY and SVGAGI. Trimming pared 0 bases from V and 7 bases from J, leaving 9 bases between. The CDR3 extends over 13 amino acids. The CDR3 DNA is TGTGCCAGCAGTTACTCGTCCGTCGGTGGCTACACCTTC. The encoded protein is CASSYSSVGGYTF.

The chain is built from TRBV5-1 and TRBJ1-2; D unresolved. Trimming removed 4 bases from V and 9 bases from J, with 22 bases in between. This CDR3 region has 15 residues. Germline V gene lookup returns CDR1 SGHRS and CDR2 YFSETQ. CDR3 nucleotide sequence: TGCGCCAGCAGCCCCCTCTACGGGCGGGATAGGAGCTACACCTTC. The encoded protein is CASSPLYGRDRSYTF. Variable domain in full (rest from reference TRBV5-1 and TRBJ1-2): KAGVTQTPRYLIKTRGQQVTLSCSPISGHRSVSWYQQTPGQGLQFLFEYFSETQRNKGNFPGRFSGRQFSNSRSEMNVSTLELGDSALYLCASSPLYGRDRSYTFGSGTRLTVV.

This sequence joins TRBV30 and TRBJ2-7; 8 bases line up with TRBD2. Trimming removed 8 bases from V and 0 bases from J; junction bases left unmatched: 0. Germline V lookup: CDR1 GTSNPN, CDR2 SVGIG (reference sequence). This CDR3 contains 11 residues. CDR3: CAGTSSYEQYF. CDR3 DNA sequence: TGTGCCGGGACTAGCTCCTACGAGCAGTACTTC.

J is TRBJ2-2 and V is TRBV6-5, with 9 bases matching TRBD1. The V and J ends lost 10 bases and 1 base, in that order; junction bases with no gene match: 7. The length of the CDR3 is 15 residues. Germline CDR1 MNHEY, CDR2 SVGAGI. This CDR3 reads CANSPGQGNTGELFF. The CDR3 bases are TGTGCCAACAGCCCGGGACAGGGGAACACCGGGGAGCTGTTTTTT.

V gene TRBV18 combines with J gene TRBJ2-1; TRBD1 might be the D (6 bases). The V and J ends lost 4 bases and 0 bases respectively, with 7 bases between them. Germline V gene lookup returns CDR1 KGHSH and CDR2 LQKENI. CDR3 length equals 14 residues. CDR3 sequence reads: CASSRDNSYNEQFF. CDR3 nucleotide sequence: TGTGCCAGCTCACGGGACAACTCCTACAATGAGCAGTTCTTC.

With respect to this clone: Germline and junction disagree at one end, which may indicate a read error. The chain combines TRBV18 with TRBJ2-5; 11 positions agree with TRBD1. Germline V gene sequence: CDR1 KGHSH, CDR2 LQKENI. The CDR3 consists of 17 residues. CDR3 bases: TGTGCCAGCTCAACACCCACCGGGACAGGGGGACGAGAGACCCAGTACTTC. Residues: CASSTPTGTGGRETQYF.

The V gene is TRBV7-8, the J gene TRBJ1-3; 7 bases are shared with TRBD1. CDR1 is SGHVS, CDR2 FQNEAQ, per germline. The CDR3 is 16 residues long. V gave up 3 bases and J gave up 4 bases; unmatched junction bases: 9. The CDR3 sequence is CASSLTRGRRGNTIYF. The CDR3, as DNA: TGTGCCAGCAGCTTGACTAGGGGGCGGCGAGGAAACACCATATATTTT.

Concerning this clone itself: Compared with germline, one end of the junction differs, possibly owing to a read error. The V and J genes are TRBV7-9 and TRBJ2-7, with D unclear. There are 11 residues in the CDR3. The germline gives CDR1 SEHNR, CDR2 FQNEAQ (reference sequence). CDR3 amino acids: CSSSLAEVQYF. The CDR3 bases are TGTTCCAGCAGCTTGGCAGAGGTGCAGTACTTC.

V gene TRBV9 combines with J gene TRBJ2-7, with TRBD1 as a possible D gene (6 bases). Trimming shortened V by 4 bases and J by 1 base, and 12 bases separated the two germline ends. The CDR3 sequence is 14 residues long. Germline V lookup: CDR1 SGDLS, CDR2 YYNGEE. The CDR3 region is CASSLKQGSYEQYF. CDR3 nucleotides: TGTGCCAGCAGCCTCAAACAGGGATCCTACGAGCAGTACTTC.

This clone was detected only a few times. V gene TRBV6-1 combines with J gene TRBJ2-7; 14 nucleotides agree with TRBD2. CDR1 and CDR2 (germline): MNHNS, SASEGT. There are 14 residues in the CDR3. V lost 6 bases to trimming and J lost 4 bases; unmatched junction nucleotides: 2. This chain's CDR3 is CASRTSGGEYEQYF. The CDR3 region has the DNA TGTGCCAGCAGGACTAGCGGGGGGGAATACGAGCAGTACTTC.

The J gene is TRBJ1-2, the V gene TRBV11-2, with TRBD1 as a possible D gene (6 bases). CDR3 length: 18 residues. Germline CDR1 reads SGHAT; CDR2 reads FQNNGV. Between the trimmed V and J ends, which lost 1 base and 7 bases, there was a span of 25 bases. This chain's CDR3 is CASSLGSRAGEALAGYTF. The CDR3 DNA is TGTGCCAGCAGCTTAGGGTCTAGGGCAGGGGAAGCGCTAGCTGGCTACACCTTC.

The rearrangement uses TRBV30 and TRBJ1-3; 9 nucleotides line up with TRBD1. The CDR3 consists of 16 residues. Germline V lookup: CDR1 GTSNPN, CDR2 SVGIG (reference sequence). V was clipped by 3 bases and J by 3 bases; unmatched bases: 9. CDR3: CAWRGAGTGIGNTIYF. CDR3 nucleotide sequence: TGTGCCTGGAGGGGAGCCGGGACAGGGATTGGAAACACCATATATTTT.

This clone appeared once. This chain connects TRBV10-1 to TRBJ2-5; the match to TRBD2 covers 10 bases. Near its end, the DNA agrees better with TRBJ2-7, so the J call may be wrong. This CDR3 spans 15 amino acids. Germline values: CDR1 WNHNN, CDR2 SYGVQD (reference sequence). CDR3 DNA: TGCGCCAGCTCCCCGGGAAGGACTAGCGGCTACGAGCAGTACTTC. It codes for CASSPGRTSGYEQYF.